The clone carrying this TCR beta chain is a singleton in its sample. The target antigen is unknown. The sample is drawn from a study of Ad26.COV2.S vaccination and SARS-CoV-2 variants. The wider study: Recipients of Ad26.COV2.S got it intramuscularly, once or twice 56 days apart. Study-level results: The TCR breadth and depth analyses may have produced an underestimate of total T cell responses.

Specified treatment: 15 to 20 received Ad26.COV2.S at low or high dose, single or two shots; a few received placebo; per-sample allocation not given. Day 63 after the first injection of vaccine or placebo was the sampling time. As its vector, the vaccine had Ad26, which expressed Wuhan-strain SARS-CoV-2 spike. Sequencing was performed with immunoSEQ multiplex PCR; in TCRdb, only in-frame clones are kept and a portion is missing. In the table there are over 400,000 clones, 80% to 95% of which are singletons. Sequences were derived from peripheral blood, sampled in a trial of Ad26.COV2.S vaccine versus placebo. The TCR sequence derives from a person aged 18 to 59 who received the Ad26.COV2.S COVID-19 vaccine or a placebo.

The CDR3 nucleotides read TGTGCCTGGGGAGGCCTAACCCGTCAACCGGGACAGGGGTCCCCTTACCAAGAGACCCAGTACTTC. Its translation is CAWGGLTRQPGQGSPYQETQYF. J is TRBJ2-5 and V is TRBV30, with 10 bases fitting TRBD1. Trimming removed 5 bases from V and 0 bases from J; junction bases left unmatched: 27. The V gene's germline CDR1 is GTSNPN and CDR2 SVGIG (reference sequence). The CDR3 covers 22 residues.